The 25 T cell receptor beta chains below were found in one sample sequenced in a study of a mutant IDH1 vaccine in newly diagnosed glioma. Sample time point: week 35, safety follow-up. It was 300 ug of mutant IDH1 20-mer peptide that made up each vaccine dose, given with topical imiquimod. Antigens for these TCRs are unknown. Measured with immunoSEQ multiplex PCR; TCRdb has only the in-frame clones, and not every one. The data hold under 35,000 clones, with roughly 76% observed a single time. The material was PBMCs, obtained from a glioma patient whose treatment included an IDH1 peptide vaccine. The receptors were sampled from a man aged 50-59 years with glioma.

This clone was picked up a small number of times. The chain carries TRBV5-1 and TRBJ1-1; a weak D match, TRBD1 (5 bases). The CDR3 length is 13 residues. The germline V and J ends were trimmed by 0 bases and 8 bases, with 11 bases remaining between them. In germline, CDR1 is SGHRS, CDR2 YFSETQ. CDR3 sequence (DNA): TGCGCCAGCAGCTTGGGTCTAGACAGAGAAGCTTTCTTT. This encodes CASSLGLDREAFF.

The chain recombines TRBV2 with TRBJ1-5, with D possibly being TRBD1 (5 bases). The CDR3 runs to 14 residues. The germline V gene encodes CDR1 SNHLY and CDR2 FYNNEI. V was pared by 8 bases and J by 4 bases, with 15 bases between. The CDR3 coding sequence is TGTGCCAGCGTCGGGACGGCCCCAAATCAGCCCCAGCATTTT. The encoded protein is CASVGTAPNQPQHF. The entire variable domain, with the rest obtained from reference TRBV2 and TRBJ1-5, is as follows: EPEVTQTPSHQVTQMGQEVILRCVPISNHLYFYWYRQILGQKVEFLVSFYNNEISEKSEIFDDQFSVERPDGSNFTLKIRSTKLEDSAMYFCASVGTAPNQPQHFGDGTRLSIL.

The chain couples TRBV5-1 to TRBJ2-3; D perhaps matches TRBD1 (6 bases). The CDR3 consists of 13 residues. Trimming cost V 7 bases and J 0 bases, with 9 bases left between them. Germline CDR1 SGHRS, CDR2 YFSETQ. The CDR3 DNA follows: TGCGCCAGCGGGCAGGGGAGCACAGATACGCAGTATTTT. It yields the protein CASGQGSTDTQYF. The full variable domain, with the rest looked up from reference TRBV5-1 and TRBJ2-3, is KAGVTQTPRYLIKTRGQQVTLSCSPISGHRSVSWYQQTPGQGLQFLFEYFSETQRNKGNFPGRFSGRQFSNSRSEMNVSTLELGDSALYLCASGQGSTDTQYFGPGTRLTVL.

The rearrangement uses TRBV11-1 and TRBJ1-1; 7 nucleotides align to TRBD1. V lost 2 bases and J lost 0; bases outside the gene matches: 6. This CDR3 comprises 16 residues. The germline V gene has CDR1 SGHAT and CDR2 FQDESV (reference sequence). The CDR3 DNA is TGTGCCAGCAGCTTACCAGGGGGGACTATGAACACTGAAGCTTTCTTT. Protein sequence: CASSLPGGTMNTEAFF.

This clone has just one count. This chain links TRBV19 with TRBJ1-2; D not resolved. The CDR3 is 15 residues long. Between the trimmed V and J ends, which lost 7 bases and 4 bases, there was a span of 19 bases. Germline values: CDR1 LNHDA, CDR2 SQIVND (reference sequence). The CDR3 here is CASTKGGEKIYGYTF. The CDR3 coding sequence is TGTGCCAGTACTAAGGGCGGAGAGAAAATCTATGGCTACACCTTC.

In nucleotides, the CDR3 is TGTGCCAGCAGCCAAGTCCTCGATATGAAAACCTACGAGCAGTACTTC. It encodes CASSQVLDMKTYEQYF. The chain recombines TRBV4-2 with TRBJ2-7; no clear D gene. Trimming stripped 1 base from V and 2 bases from J, with 15 bases between. Germline CDR1 is LGHNA and CDR2 is YNFKEQ. This CDR3 comprises 16 residues.

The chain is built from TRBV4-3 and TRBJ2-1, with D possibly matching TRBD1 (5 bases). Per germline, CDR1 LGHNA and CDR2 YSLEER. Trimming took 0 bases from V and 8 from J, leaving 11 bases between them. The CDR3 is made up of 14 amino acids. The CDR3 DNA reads TGCGCCAGCAGCCAAGAGGCAGGGTTTTATGAGCAGTTCTTC. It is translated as CASSQEAGFYEQFF.

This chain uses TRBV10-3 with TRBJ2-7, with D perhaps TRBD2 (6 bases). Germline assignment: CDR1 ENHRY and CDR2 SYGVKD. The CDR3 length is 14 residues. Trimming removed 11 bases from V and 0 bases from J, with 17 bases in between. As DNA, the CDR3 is TGTGCCTCCAACGGGGCGGGGAGCTCCTACGAGCAGTACTTC. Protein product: CASNGAGSSYEQYF.

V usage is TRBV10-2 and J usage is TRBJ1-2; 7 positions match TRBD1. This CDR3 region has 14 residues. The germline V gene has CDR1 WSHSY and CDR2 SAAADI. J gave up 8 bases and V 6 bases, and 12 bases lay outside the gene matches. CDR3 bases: TGCGCCAGCAGACCAGGGGGTGGGGTTGACGGCTACACCTTC. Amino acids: CASRPGGGVDGYTF.

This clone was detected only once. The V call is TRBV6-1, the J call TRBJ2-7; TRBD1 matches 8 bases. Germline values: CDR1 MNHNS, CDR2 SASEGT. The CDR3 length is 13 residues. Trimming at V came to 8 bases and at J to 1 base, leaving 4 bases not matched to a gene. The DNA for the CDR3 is TGTGCCAGCGATCGGGACAGGTCCTACGAGCAGTACTTC. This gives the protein CASDRDRSYEQYF.

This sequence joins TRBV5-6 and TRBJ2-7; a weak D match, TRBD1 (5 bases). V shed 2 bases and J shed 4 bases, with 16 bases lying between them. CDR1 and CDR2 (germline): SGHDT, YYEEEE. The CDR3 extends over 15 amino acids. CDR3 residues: CASSLPRGHTYEQYF. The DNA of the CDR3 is TGTGCCAGCAGCTTACCCCGAGGACACACTTACGAGCAGTACTTC. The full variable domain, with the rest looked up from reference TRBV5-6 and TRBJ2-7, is DAGVTQSPTHLIKTRGQQVTLRCSPKSGHDTVSWYQQALGQGPQFIFQYYEEEERQRGNFPDRFSGHQFPNYSSELNVNALLLGDSALYLCASSLPRGHTYEQYFGPGTRLTVT.

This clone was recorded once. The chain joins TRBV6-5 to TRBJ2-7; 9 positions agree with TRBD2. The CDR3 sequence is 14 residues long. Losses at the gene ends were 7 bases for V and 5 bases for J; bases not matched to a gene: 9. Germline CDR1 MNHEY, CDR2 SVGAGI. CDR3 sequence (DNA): TGTGCCAGCAATACGGCGGGAGGGTCTGACGAGCAGTACTTC. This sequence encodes CASNTAGGSDEQYF.

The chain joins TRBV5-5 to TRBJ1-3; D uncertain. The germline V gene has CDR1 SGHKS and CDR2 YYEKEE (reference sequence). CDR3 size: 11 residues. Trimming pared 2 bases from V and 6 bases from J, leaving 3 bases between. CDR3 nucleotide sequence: TGTGCCAGCAGCTTAGTAAACACCATATATTTT. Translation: CASSLVNTIYF.

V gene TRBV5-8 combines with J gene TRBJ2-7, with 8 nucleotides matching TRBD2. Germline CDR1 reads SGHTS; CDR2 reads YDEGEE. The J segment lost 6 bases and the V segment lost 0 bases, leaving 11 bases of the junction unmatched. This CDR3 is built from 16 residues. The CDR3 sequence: CASSLAEREPGREQYF. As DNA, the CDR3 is TGTGCCAGCAGCTTGGCGGAGCGGGAGCCGGGTCGCGAGCAGTACTTC.

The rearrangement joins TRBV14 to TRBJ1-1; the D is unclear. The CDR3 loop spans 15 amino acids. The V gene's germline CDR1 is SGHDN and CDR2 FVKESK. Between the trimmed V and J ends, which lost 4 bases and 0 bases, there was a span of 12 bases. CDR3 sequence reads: CASSLGGNMNTEAFF. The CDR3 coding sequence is TGTGCCAGCAGCCTGGGAGGTAACATGAACACTGAAGCTTTCTTT. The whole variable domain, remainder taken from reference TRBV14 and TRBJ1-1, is EAGVTQFPSHSVIEKGQTVTLRCDPISGHDNLYWYRRVMGKEIKFLLHFVKESKQDESGMPNNRFLAERTGGTYSTLKVQPAELEDSGVYFCASSLGGNMNTEAFFGQGTRLTVV.

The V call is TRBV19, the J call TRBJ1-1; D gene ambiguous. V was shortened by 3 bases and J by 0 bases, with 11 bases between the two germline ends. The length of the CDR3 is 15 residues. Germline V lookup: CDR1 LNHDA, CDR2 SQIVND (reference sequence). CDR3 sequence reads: CASSMGRTMNTEAFF. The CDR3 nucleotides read TGTGCCAGTAGTATGGGCAGAACCATGAACACTGAAGCTTTCTTT. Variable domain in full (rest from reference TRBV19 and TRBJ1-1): DGGITQSPKYLFRKEGQNVTLSCEQNLNHDAMYWYRQDPGQGLRLIYYSQIVNDFQKGDIAEGYSVSREKKESFPLTVTSAQKNPTAFYLCASSMGRTMNTEAFFGQGTRLTVV.

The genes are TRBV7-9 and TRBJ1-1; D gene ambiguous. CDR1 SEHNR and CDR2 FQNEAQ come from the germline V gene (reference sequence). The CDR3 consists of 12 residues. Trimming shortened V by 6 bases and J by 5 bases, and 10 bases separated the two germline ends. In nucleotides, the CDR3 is TGTGCCAGCAGGGGGATTATGACTGAAGCTTTCTTT. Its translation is CASRGIMTEAFF. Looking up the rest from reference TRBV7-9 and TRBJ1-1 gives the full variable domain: DTGVSQNPRHKITKRGQNVTFRCDPISEHNRLYWYRQTLGQGPEFLTYFQNEAQLEKSRLLSDRFSAERPKGSFSTLEIQRTEQGDSAMYLCASRGIMTEAFFGQGTRLTVV.

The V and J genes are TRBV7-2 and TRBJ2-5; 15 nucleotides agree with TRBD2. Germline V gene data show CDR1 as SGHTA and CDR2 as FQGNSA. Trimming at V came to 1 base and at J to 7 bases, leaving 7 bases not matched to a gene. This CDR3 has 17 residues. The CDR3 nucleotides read TGTGCCAGCAGCTTAGAATGGACTAGCGGGAGGGCCGGGACCCAGTACTTC. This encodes CASSLEWTSGRAGTQYF.

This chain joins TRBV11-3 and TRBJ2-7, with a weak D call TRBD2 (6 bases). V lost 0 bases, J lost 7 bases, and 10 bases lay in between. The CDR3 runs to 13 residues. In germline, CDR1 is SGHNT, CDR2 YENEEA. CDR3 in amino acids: CASSLELSGEQYF. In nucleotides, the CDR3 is TGTGCCAGCAGCTTAGAGTTAAGCGGGGAGCAGTACTTC.

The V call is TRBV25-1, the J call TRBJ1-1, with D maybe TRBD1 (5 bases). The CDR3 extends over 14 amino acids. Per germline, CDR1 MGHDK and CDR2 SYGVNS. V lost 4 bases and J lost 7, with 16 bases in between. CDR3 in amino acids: CASSGQGRGVEAFF. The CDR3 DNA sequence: TGTGCCAGCAGTGGTCAGGGTAGGGGCGTTGAAGCTTTCTTT.

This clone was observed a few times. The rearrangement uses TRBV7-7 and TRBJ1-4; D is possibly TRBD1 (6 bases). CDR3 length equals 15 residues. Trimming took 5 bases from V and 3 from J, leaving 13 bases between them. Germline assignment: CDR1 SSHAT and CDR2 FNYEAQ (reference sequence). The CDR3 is CASSLGGTSNEKLFF. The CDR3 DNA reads TGTGCCAGCAGCCTAGGGGGGACGTCTAATGAAAAACTGTTTTTT.

CDR3 DNA sequence: TGTGCCAGTAGTTCTCAGATTGACGCCTACGAGCAGTACTTC. This encodes CASSSQIDAYEQYF. The chain recombines TRBV19 with TRBJ2-7; D unresolved. The length of the CDR3 is 14 residues. Germline V gene data show CDR1 as LNHDA and CDR2 as SQIVND (reference sequence). Trimming removed 5 bases at V and 2 bases at J, with 13 bases between.

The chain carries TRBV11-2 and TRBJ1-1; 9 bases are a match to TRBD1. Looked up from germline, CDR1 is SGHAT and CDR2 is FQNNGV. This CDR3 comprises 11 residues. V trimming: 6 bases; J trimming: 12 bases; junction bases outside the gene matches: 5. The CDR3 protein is CASSSDRGTFF. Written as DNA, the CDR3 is TGTGCCAGCAGTTCCGACAGGGGGACTTTCTTT.

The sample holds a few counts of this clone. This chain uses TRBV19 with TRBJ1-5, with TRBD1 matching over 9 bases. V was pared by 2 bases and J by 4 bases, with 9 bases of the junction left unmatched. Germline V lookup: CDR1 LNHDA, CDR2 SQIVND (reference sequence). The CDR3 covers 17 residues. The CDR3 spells CASSIPLLGTGNQPQHF. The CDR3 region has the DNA TGTGCCAGTAGTATACCCCTTCTCGGGACAGGGAATCAGCCCCAGCATTTT.

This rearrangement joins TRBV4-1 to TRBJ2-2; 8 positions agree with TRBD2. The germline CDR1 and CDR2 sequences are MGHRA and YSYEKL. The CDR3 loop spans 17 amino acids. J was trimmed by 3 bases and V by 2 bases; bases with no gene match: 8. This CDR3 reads CASSQYNGGAHTGELFF. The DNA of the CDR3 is TGCGCCAGCAGCCAATATAACGGGGGGGCGCACACCGGGGAGCTGTTTTTT.